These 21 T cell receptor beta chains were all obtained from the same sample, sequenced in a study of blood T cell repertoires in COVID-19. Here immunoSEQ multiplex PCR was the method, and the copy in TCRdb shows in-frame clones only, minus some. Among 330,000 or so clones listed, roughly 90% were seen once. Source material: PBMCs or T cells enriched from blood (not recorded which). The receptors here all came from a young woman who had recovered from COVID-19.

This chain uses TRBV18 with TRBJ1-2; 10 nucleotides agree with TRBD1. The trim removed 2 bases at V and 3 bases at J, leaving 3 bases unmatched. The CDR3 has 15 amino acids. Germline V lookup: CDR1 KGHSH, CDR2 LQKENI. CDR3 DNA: TGTGCCAGCTCACCAAGGGACAGGGGAGACTATGGCTACACCTTC. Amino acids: CASSPRDRGDYGYTF.

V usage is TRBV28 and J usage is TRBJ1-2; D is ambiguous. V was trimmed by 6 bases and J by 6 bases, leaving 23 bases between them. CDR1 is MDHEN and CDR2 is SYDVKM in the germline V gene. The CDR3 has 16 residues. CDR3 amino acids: CASSFPEGNTKDGYTF. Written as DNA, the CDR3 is TGTGCCAGCAGCTTCCCCGAGGGTAATACAAAAGATGGCTACACCTTC.

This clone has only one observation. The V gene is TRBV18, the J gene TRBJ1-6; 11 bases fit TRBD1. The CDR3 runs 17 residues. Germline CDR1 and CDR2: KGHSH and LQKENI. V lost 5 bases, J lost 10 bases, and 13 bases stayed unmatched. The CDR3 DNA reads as TGTGCCAGCTCATCCTATCCTCCGGGACAGGGGGGATCACCCCTCCACTTT. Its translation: CASSSYPPGQGGSPLHF.

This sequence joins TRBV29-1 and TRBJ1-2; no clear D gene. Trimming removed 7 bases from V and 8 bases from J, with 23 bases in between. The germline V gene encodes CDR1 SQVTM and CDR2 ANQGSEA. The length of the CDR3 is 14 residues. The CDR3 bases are TGCAGCGCGCCAACCTCGCCCGGGGAACAGGGCTACACCTTC. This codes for CSAPTSPGEQGYTF.

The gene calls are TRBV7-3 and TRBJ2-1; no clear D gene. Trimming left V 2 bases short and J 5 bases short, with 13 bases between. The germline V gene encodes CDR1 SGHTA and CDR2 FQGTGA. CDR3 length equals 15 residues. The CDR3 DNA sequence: TGTGCCAGCAGCTTAGGGCCGAATCGGAACAATGAGCAGTTCTTC. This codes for CASSLGPNRNNEQFF.

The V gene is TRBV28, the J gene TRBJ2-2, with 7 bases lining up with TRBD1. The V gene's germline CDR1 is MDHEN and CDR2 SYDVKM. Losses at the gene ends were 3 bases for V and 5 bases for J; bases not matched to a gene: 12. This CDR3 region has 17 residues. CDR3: CASSFPPQGTRTGELFF. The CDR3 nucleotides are TGTGCCAGCAGTTTTCCCCCACAGGGGACGAGAACCGGGGAGCTGTTTTTT.

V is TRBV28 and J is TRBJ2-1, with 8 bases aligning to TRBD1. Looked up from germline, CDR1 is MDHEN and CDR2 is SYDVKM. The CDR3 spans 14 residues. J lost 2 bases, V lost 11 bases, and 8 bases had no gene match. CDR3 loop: CAGSTGDPYNEQFF. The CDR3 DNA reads TGTGCCGGCTCGACAGGGGACCCCTACAATGAGCAGTTCTTC.

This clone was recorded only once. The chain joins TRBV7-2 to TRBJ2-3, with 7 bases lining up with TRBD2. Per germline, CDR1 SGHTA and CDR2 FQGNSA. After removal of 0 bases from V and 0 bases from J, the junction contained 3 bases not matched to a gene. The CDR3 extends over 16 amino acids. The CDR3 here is CASSLARRGSTDTQYF. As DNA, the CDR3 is TGTGCCAGCAGCTTAGCACGGCGGGGGAGCACAGATACGCAGTATTTT. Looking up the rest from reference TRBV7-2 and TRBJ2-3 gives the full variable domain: GAGVSQSPSNKVTEKGKDVELRCDPISGHTALYWYRQSLGQGLEFLIYFQGNSAPDKSGLPSDRFSAERTGGSVSTLTIQRTQQEDSAVYLCASSLARRGSTDTQYFGPGTRLTVL.

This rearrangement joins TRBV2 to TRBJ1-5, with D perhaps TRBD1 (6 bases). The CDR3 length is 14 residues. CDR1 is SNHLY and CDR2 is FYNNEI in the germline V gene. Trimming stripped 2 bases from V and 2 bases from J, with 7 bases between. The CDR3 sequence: CASSEQGRNQPQHF. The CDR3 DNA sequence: TGTGCCAGCAGTGAACAGGGGCGCAATCAGCCCCAGCATTTT. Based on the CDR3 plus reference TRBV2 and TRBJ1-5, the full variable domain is EPEVTQTPSHQVTQMGQEVILRCVPISNHLYFYWYRQILGQKVEFLVSFYNNEISEKSEIFDDQFSVERPDGSNFTLKIRSTKLEDSAMYFCASSEQGRNQPQHFGDGTRLSIL.

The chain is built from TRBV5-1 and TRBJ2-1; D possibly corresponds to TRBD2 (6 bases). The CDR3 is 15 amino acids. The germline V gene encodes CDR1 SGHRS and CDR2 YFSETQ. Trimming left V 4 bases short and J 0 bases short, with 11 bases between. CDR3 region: CASSTAGGSYNEQFF. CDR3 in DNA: TGCGCCAGCAGCACCGCCGGGGGCTCCTACAATGAGCAGTTCTTC.

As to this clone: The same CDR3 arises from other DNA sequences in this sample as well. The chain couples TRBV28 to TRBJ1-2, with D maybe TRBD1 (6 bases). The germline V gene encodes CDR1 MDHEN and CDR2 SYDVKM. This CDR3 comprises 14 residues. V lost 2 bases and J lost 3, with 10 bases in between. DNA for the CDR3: TGTGCCAGCAGTTTAGTAGGGGGGGACTATGGCTACACCTTC. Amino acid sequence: CASSLVGGDYGYTF.

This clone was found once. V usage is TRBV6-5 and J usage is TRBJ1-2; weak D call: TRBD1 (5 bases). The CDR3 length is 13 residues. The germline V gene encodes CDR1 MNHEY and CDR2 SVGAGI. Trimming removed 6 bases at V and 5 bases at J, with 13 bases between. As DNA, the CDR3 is TGTGCCAGCAGCCCCAGGGAGGAGTATGGCTACACCTTC. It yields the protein CASSPREEYGYTF.

This CDR3 reads CASSYTLDRGGYGYTF. CDR3 nucleotide sequence: TGTGCCAGCAGTTATACCTTGGACAGGGGGGGCTATGGCTACACCTTC. The rearrangement links TRBV6-5 to TRBJ1-2; TRBD1 matches 10 bases. J was trimmed by 4 bases and V by 3 bases; bases with no gene match: 8. The germline gives CDR1 MNHEY, CDR2 SVGAGI. This CDR3 spans 16 amino acids.

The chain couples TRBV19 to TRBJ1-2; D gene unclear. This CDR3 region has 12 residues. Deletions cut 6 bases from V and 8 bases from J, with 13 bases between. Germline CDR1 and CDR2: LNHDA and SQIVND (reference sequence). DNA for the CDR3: TGTGCCAGTAGAGCGAACAGCGGCGGCTACACCTTC. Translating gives CASRANSGGYTF. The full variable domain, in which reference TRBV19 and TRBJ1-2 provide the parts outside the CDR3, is DGGITQSPKYLFRKEGQNVTLSCEQNLNHDAMYWYRQDPGQGLRLIYYSQIVNDFQKGDIAEGYSVSREKKESFPLTVTSAQKNPTAFYLCASRANSGGYTFGSGTRLTVV.

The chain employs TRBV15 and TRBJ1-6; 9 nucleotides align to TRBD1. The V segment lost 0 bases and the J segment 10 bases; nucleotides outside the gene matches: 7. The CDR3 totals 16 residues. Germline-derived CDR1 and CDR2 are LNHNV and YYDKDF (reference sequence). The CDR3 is CATSRDPDRGGSPLHF. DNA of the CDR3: TGTGCCACCAGCAGAGATCCGGACAGGGGCGGCTCACCCCTCCACTTT.

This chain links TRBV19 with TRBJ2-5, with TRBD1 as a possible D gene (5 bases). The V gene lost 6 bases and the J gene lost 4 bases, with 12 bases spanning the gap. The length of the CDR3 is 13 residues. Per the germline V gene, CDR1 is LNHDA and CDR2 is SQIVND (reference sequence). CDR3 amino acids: CASSSRVLETQYF. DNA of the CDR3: TGTGCCAGTAGCAGCAGGGTCTTAGAGACCCAGTACTTC. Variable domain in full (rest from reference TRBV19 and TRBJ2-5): DGGITQSPKYLFRKEGQNVTLSCEQNLNHDAMYWYRQDPGQGLRLIYYSQIVNDFQKGDIAEGYSVSREKKESFPLTVTSAQKNPTAFYLCASSSRVLETQYFGPGTRLLVL.

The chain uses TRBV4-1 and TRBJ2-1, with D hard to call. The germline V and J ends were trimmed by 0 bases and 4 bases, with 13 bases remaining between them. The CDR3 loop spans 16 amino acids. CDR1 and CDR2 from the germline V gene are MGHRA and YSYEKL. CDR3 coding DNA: TGCGCCAGCAGCCAAGATGGGCAGATCGCGTACAATGAGCAGTTCTTC. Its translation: CASSQDGQIAYNEQFF.

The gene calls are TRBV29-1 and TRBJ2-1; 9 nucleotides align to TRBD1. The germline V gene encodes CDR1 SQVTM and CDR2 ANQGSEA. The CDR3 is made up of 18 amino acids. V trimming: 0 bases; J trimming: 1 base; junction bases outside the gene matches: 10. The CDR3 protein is CSVEEVGQGGRSYNEQFF. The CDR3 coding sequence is TGCAGCGTTGAAGAGGTGGGACAGGGTGGGAGGTCCTACAATGAGCAGTTCTTC.

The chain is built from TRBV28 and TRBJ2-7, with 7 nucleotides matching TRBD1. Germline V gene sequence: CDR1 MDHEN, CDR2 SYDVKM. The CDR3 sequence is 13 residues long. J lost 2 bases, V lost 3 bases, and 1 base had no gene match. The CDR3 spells CASSLDRTYEQYF. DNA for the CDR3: TGTGCCAGCAGTTTGGACAGGACCTACGAGCAGTACTTC.

Here the CDR3 reads CASSHRTGSYNEQFF. The DNA of the CDR3 is TGTGCCAGCAGTCATCGGACAGGGTCCTACAATGAGCAGTTCTTC. The chain links TRBV28 to TRBJ2-1, with 8 bases fitting TRBD1. CDR3 length: 15 amino acids. Germline values: CDR1 MDHEN, CDR2 SYDVKM. With V trimmed by 5 bases and J by 1 base, 4 bases remained unmatched.

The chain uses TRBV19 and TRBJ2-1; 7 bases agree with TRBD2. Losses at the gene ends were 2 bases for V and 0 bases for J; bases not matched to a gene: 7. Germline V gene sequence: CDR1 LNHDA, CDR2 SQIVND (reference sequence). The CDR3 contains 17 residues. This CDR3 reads CASSISHGRYSYNEQFF. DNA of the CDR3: TGTGCCAGTAGTATATCCCACGGGAGGTACTCCTACAATGAGCAGTTCTTC.